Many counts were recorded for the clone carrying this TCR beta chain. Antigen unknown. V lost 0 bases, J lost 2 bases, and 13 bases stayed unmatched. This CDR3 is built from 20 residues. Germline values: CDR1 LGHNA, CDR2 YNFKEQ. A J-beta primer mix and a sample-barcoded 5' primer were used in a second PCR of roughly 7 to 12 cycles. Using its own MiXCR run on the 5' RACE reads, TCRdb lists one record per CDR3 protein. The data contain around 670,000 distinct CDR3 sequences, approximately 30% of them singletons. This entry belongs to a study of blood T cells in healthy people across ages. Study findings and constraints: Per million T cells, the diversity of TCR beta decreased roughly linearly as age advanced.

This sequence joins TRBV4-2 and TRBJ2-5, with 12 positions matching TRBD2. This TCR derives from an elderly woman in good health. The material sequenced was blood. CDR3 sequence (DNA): TGTGCCAGCAGCCAAGATTCCCGGGCTAGCGGGGGGGACACGCAAGAGACCCAGTACTTC. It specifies CASSQDSRASGGDTQETQYF.